The 31 T cell receptor beta chains in this list originate from one sample, sequenced in a study of blood T cell repertoires in COVID-19. The protocol was immunoSEQ multiplex PCR, while the TCRdb copy is restricted to in-frame clones and leaves out a portion. This sample has about 130,000 clones, with around 89% found just once. The sequenced sample consisted of peripheral blood. Source of these receptors: a man aged 50-60 years with active or convalescent COVID-19.

Here the CDR3 reads CASSQDEQRGQETQYF. The CDR3 DNA follows: TGTGCCAGCAGCCAAGATGAGCAGAGGGGGCAAGAGACCCAGTACTTC. The chain is built from TRBV4-2 and TRBJ2-5, with a possible D match to TRBD1 (6 bases). V gave up 0 bases and J gave up 2 bases, with 13 bases separating them. Germline CDR1 LGHNA, CDR2 YNFKEQ. The CDR3 is 16 residues long.

V usage is TRBV2 and J usage is TRBJ1-1, with TRBD1 matching over 7 bases. Germline V gene data show CDR1 as SNHLY and CDR2 as FYNNEI. CDR3 length: 12 residues. The J segment lost 7 bases and the V segment lost 7 bases, leaving 6 bases of the junction unmatched. This CDR3 is CASTVTGFEAFF. The CDR3 nucleotides read TGTGCCAGCACCGTGACAGGGTTTGAAGCTTTCTTT. Supplemented by reference TRBV2 and TRBJ1-1, the full variable domain reads EPEVTQTPSHQVTQMGQEVILRCVPISNHLYFYWYRQILGQKVEFLVSFYNNEISEKSEIFDDQFSVERPDGSNFTLKIRSTKLEDSAMYFCASTVTGFEAFFGQGTRLTVV.

The gene calls are TRBV27 and TRBJ2-3; D unresolved. V lost 5 bases and J 4 bases, leaving 7 bases between the germline ends. The CDR3 is 12 amino acids. Germline V gene lookup returns CDR1 MNHEY and CDR2 SMNVEV (reference sequence). CDR3 protein: CASSPRSDTQYF. CDR3 coding DNA: TGTGCCAGCAGTCCTCGGTCAGATACGCAGTATTTT.

The chain couples TRBV27 to TRBJ2-5; the match to TRBD2 covers 10 bases. This CDR3 has 14 residues. Per germline, CDR1 MNHEY and CDR2 SMNVEV (reference sequence). With V trimmed by 3 bases and J by 2 bases, 0 bases remained unmatched. In nucleotides, the CDR3 is TGTGCCAGCAGTTTTAGCGGGAGGCAAGAGACCCAGTACTTC. Translating it yields CASSFSGRQETQYF.

The chain carries TRBV5-1 and TRBJ1-2; 7 nucleotides match TRBD1. The CDR3 covers 14 residues. Germline lookup yields CDR1 SGHRS and CDR2 YFSETQ. Germline trimming cut 4 bases from V and 0 bases from J; bases unmatched to any gene: 3. The CDR3 protein is CASSPGGANYGYTF. Written as DNA, the CDR3 is TGCGCCAGCAGCCCAGGGGGAGCTAACTATGGCTACACCTTC.

The chain has TRBV3-1 (or the pseudogene TRBV3-2) and TRBJ1-2; D is possibly TRBD1 (6 bases). Germline V CDR1 and CDR2: LGHDT, YNNKEL (reference sequence). CDR3 length equals 13 residues. Trimming took off 3 bases at V and 8 bases at J, with 13 bases between the two ends. The CDR3 loop reads CASSQGARRGYTF. The CDR3 DNA reads TGTGCCAGCAGCCAGGGGGCGCGGCGGGGCTACACCTTC.

This clone was counted only a few times. CDR3 region: CASSPVLAGGPYEQYF. The CDR3 DNA sequence: TGTGCCAGCAGCCCTGTACTAGCGGGAGGGCCCTACGAGCAGTACTTC. The V gene is TRBV28, the J gene TRBJ2-7; 13 bases align to TRBD2. This CDR3 is built from 16 residues. Germline CDR1 is MDHEN and CDR2 is SYDVKM. The V and J ends lost 6 bases and 2 bases, in that order; junction bases with no gene match: 7.

The chain uses TRBV29-1 and TRBJ2-3, with 7 bases matching TRBD1. This CDR3 region has 14 residues. Germline CDR1 is SQVTM and CDR2 is ANQGSEA. V trimming: 4 bases; J trimming: 2 bases; junction bases outside the gene matches: 6. This CDR3 reads CSVGPGQTTDTQYF. The CDR3 coding sequence is TGCAGCGTTGGGCCGGGACAGACCACAGATACGCAGTATTTT.

This clone turned up a few times. The V call is TRBV10-3, the J call TRBJ1-5; TRBD1 agrees at 7 bases. Trimming took 3 bases from V and 5 from J; bases not matched to a gene: 7. The CDR3 has 15 residues. Germline CDR1 reads ENHRY; CDR2 reads SYGVKD. The CDR3 here is CAISEGGSPHQPQHF. The CDR3 coding sequence is TGTGCCATCAGTGAAGGGGGCTCCCCCCATCAGCCCCAGCATTTT.

This chain links TRBV18 with TRBJ2-3, with a weak D call TRBD2 (5 bases). The V end was cut by 3 bases, the J end by 6 bases, with 10 bases between. Germline V gene sequence: CDR1 KGHSH, CDR2 LQKENI. This CDR3 has 13 amino acids. Here the CDR3 reads CASSPRLADTQYF. CDR3 nucleotides: TGTGCCAGCTCACCTCGGCTAGCCGATACGCAGTATTTT.

This clone came up a few times. The V and J genes are TRBV7-9 and TRBJ1-2, with 8 bases that match TRBD1. Germline loops: CDR1 SEHNR, CDR2 FQNEAQ (reference sequence). This CDR3 comprises 19 residues. V dropped 6 bases and J dropped 4; count of bases not matched to a gene: 22. The CDR3 sequence: CASSFLPTGVFISAYGYTF. The CDR3 DNA reads TGTGCCAGCAGTTTTCTTCCGACAGGGGTTTTTATTTCTGCCTATGGCTACACCTTC.

This rearrangement joins TRBV29-1 to TRBJ1-1; a possible D gene is TRBD1 (6 bases). The germline V gene encodes CDR1 SQVTM and CDR2 ANQGSEA. CDR3 size: 11 residues. V was clipped by 3 bases and J by 7 bases, with 9 bases between them. The CDR3 DNA is TGCAGCGTTGACAGGGGCAATGAAGCTTTCTTT. Its translation: CSVDRGNEAFF.

The chain joins TRBV23-1 to TRBJ1-2, with 12 bases lining up with TRBD1. TRBV23-1 is an open reading frame, and its role is uncertain. This CDR3 is built from 19 residues. After removal of 3 bases from V and 0 bases from J, the junction contained 11 bases not matched to a gene. The CDR3 DNA follows: TGCGCCAGCAGTCATCCGGGACAGGGGGCGAGAAGAGCTAACTATGGCTACACCTTC. It translates to CASSHPGQGARRANYGYTF.

This chain links TRBV19 with TRBJ2-7, with D perhaps matching TRBD2 (7 bases). CDR1 LNHDA and CDR2 SQIVND come from the germline V gene (reference sequence). Trimming pared 5 bases from V and 2 bases from J, leaving 22 bases between. The CDR3 is made up of 17 amino acids. The CDR3 is CASSLRGGTRGPYEQYF. CDR3 DNA: TGTGCCAGTAGTTTGAGGGGGGGCACTAGGGGCCCCTACGAGCAGTACTTC.

This chain links TRBV27 with TRBJ2-1; D might be TRBD2 (6 bases). The germline V and J ends were trimmed by 4 bases and 2 bases, with 21 bases remaining between them. The CDR3 is 18 amino acids. In germline, CDR1 is MNHEY, CDR2 SMNVEV (reference sequence). The CDR3 region is CASSYLSARTTTYNEQFF. For the CDR3, the DNA is TGTGCCAGCAGTTACTTATCGGCCCGGACTACTACCTACAATGAGCAGTTCTTC.

This clone was seen once. This sequence joins TRBV7-8 and TRBJ1-6, with 7 bases aligning to TRBD1. Looked up from germline, CDR1 is SGHVS and CDR2 is FQNEAQ. V lost 5 bases to trimming and J lost 10 bases; unmatched junction nucleotides: 14. The CDR3 contains 16 residues. The CDR3 protein is CASSGTTGTATSPLHF. In DNA, the CDR3 is TGTGCCAGCAGCGGAACTACCGGGACAGCGACGTCACCCCTCCACTTT.

The chain combines TRBV27 with TRBJ2-1, with a weak D call TRBD2 (6 bases). Trimming pared 7 bases from V and 6 bases from J, leaving 16 bases between. Germline loops: CDR1 MNHEY, CDR2 SMNVEV (reference sequence). The CDR3 spans 14 residues. The CDR3 bases are TGTGCCAGCACTCGACTAGGTACTAGCAATGAGCAGTTCTTC. Protein sequence: CASTRLGTSNEQFF.

This CDR3 is CAWSVTGNYGYTF. As DNA, the CDR3 is TGTGCCTGGAGTGTGACAGGGAACTATGGCTACACCTTC. The chain links TRBV30 to TRBJ1-2, with 7 bases fitting TRBD1. V shed 0 bases, J shed 2 bases, and the junction held 0 bases outside the gene matches. The CDR3 is made up of 13 amino acids. Per the germline V gene, CDR1 is GTSNPN and CDR2 is SVGIG (reference sequence).

The chain is built from TRBV5-4 and TRBJ1-2; TRBD1 matches at 8 bases. The V gene end was trimmed by 0 bases and the J gene end by 6 bases; junction bases not matched to a gene: 7. Germline V gene data show CDR1 as SGHNT and CDR2 as YYREEE (reference sequence). This CDR3 spans 15 amino acids. The CDR3 DNA reads TGTGCCAGCAGCTTGGCGGTCAGGGGGCGCGATGGCTACACCTTC. Amino acid sequence: CASSLAVRGRDGYTF.

The chain has TRBV4-1 and TRBJ1-3, with 7 bases identical to TRBD1. Germline V gene sequence: CDR1 MGHRA, CDR2 YSYEKL. This CDR3 has 17 amino acids. J was trimmed by 3 bases and V by 4 bases; bases with no gene match: 12. The chain's CDR3 is CASSPRLEGAVGNTIYF. DNA of the CDR3: TGCGCCAGCAGCCCTCGGTTGGAGGGGGCAGTTGGAAACACCATATATTTT.

The chain links TRBV7-6 to TRBJ2-5, with TRBD2 identical over 16 bases. The CDR3 runs to 17 residues. The V and J ends lost 3 bases and 3 bases, in that order; junction bases with no gene match: 4. CDR1 and CDR2 from the germline V gene are SGHVS and FNYEAQ. In DNA form, the CDR3 reads TGTGCCAGCAGCTTTGGCGGGACTAGCGGGGGGGAAGAGACCCAGTACTTC. The encoded protein is CASSFGGTSGGEETQYF. Looking up the rest from reference TRBV7-6 and TRBJ2-5 gives the full variable domain: GAGVSQSPRYKVTKRGQDVALRCDPISGHVSLYWYRQALGQGPEFLTYFNYEAQQDKSGLPNDRFSAERPEGSISTLTIQRTEQRDSAMYRCASSFGGTSGGEETQYFGPGTRLLVL.

This chain uses TRBV19 with TRBJ1-4, with 7 bases that match TRBD1. V shed 8 bases, J shed 3 bases, and the junction held 3 bases outside the gene matches. Germline CDR1 is LNHDA and CDR2 is SQIVND (reference sequence). The CDR3 extends over 13 amino acids. The CDR3 loop reads CASLQGSNEKLFF. CDR3 DNA sequence: TGTGCCAGTTTACAGGGGTCTAATGAAAAACTGTTTTTT.

The chain is built from TRBV7-7 and TRBJ2-3; 7 nucleotides match TRBD1. There are 16 residues in the CDR3. V shed 1 base and J 1 base; nucleotides not matched to a gene: 5. CDR1 is SSHAT and CDR2 is FNYEAQ in the germline V gene (reference sequence). Here the CDR3 DNA reads TGTGCCAGCAGCTTAGGGAGGACAGGACGCACAGATACGCAGTATTTT. This codes for CASSLGRTGRTDTQYF. Together with reference TRBV7-7 and TRBJ2-3, the CDR3 gives the full variable domain: GAGVSQSPRYKVTKRGQDVTLRCDPISSHATLYWYQQALGQGPEFLTYFNYEAQPDKSGLPSDRFSAERPEGSISTLTIQRTEQRDSAMYRCASSLGRTGRTDTQYFGPGTRLTVL.

There are a few counts of this clone. The rearrangement joins TRBV30 to TRBJ2-7, with D possibly TRBD1 on 6 matching bases. CDR1 is GTSNPN, CDR2 SVGIG, per germline (reference sequence). This CDR3 region has 14 residues. Trimming shortened V by 0 bases and J by 3 bases, and 12 bases separated the two germline ends. The CDR3 bases are TGTGCCTGGAGTGTAACCGGCAGGGGCTACGAGCAGTACTTC. Translation gives CAWSVTGRGYEQYF.

V usage is TRBV9 and J usage is TRBJ2-3, with 12 nucleotides matching TRBD2. The V gene end was trimmed by 2 bases and the J gene end by 3 bases; junction bases not matched to a gene: 1. CDR3 length: 15 amino acids. Germline V CDR1 and CDR2: SGDLS, YYNGEE. The CDR3 DNA sequence: TGTGCCAGCAGCGTCGGGACTAGCGGGACAGATACGCAGTATTTT. It specifies CASSVGTSGTDTQYF.

V is TRBV20-1 and J is TRBJ1-5; D perhaps matches TRBD1 (6 bases). V dropped 4 bases and J dropped 4 bases, with 11 bases sitting between them. The CDR3 contains 13 residues. CDR1 is DFQATT, CDR2 SNEGSKA, per germline (reference sequence). Written as DNA, the CDR3 is TGCAGTGCTAATGAGAGGGGGAATCAGCCCCAGCATTTT. This sequence encodes CSANERGNQPQHF.

The V gene is TRBV5-4, the J gene TRBJ2-7; no reliable D call. Germline CDR1 and CDR2: SGHNT and YYREEE (reference sequence). There are 12 residues in the CDR3. V was shortened by 0 bases and J by 5 bases, with 6 bases between the two germline ends. For the CDR3, the DNA is TGTGCCAGCAGCTTGGACAGTGACGAGCAGTACTTC. Protein: CASSLDSDEQYF.

The CDR3 region is CASSAPGQPPWNEQFF. Written as DNA, the CDR3 is TGTGCCAGCAGCGCACCGGGACAGCCACCCTGGAATGAGCAGTTCTTC. The chain employs TRBV9 and TRBJ2-1; 7 nucleotides match TRBD1. Germline CDR1 and CDR2: SGDLS and YYNGEE. The junction had 13 bases not matched to a gene; V was cut back by 3 bases and J by 7 bases. This CDR3 spans 16 amino acids.

Comment on this clone: In the same sample, other DNA sequences code for this CDR3. This rearrangement joins TRBV19 to TRBJ2-5, with TRBD2 as a possible D gene (5 bases). V shed 4 bases and J shed 2 bases, with 8 bases lying between them. Germline-derived CDR1 and CDR2 are LNHDA and SQIVND (reference sequence). The CDR3 has 13 residues. The CDR3 nucleotides are TGTGCCAGTAGTACCGGGATTCAAGAGACCCAGTACTTC. Protein product: CASSTGIQETQYF.

This clone was observed a few times. The rearrangement links TRBV28 to TRBJ2-1, with 12 bases that match TRBD2. The germline V gene encodes CDR1 MDHEN and CDR2 SYDVKM. The CDR3 contains 18 residues. Trimming took 2 bases from V and 3 from J; bases not matched to a gene: 8. The CDR3 DNA follows: TGTGCCAGCAGTTTAATGTCTAGCGGGAGGGCATTCTACAATGAGCAGTTCTTC. Amino acids: CASSLMSSGRAFYNEQFF.

The rearrangement uses TRBV9 and TRBJ1-2; TRBD1 is a possible D gene (5 bases). CDR1 and CDR2 (germline): SGDLS, YYNGEE. Trimming shortened V by 0 bases and J by 2 bases, and 11 bases separated the two germline ends. CDR3 length: 15 amino acids. The DNA for the CDR3 is TGTGCCAGCAGCGTAGGTAGGGGATCCAACTATGGCTACACCTTC. Protein product: CASSVGRGSNYGYTF.